This TCR beta chain was sequenced in a study of T cell responses to AZD1222 COVID-19 vaccine. The overall study: Pooling was applied to second doses at about 4 or about 12 weeks. Findings and caveats of the study: Spike-specific TCR breadth and depth rose after two AZD1222 doses. Females made up more of the donors, who were largely white British, and clonal diversity may have come out too low. Only a handful of AZD1222 recipients, about six in all, had baseline seropositivity.

Looked up from germline, CDR1 is SGHKS and CDR2 is YYEKEE (reference sequence). V was cut by 5 bases and J by 9 bases, with 17 bases left in between. CDR3 size: 14 residues. Some clones are missing from TCRdb's copy, which holds only in-frame ones; the method was immunoSEQ multiplex PCR. The data hold 200,000 or so clones, with approximately 92% observed a single time. About this clone: Its target is unknown.

This chain links TRBV5-5 with TRBJ2-2, with D maybe TRBD1 (6 bases). The clonotype originates from an adult in good health. The sequenced sample was peripheral blood, obtained on day 0 of AZD1222 vaccination. In nucleotides, the CDR3 is TGTGCCAGCAGTCCCGACAGGAATAGCCGGGAGCTGTTTTTT. Its translation is CASSPDRNSRELFF. Based on the CDR3 plus reference TRBV5-5 and TRBJ2-2, the full variable domain is DAGVTQSPTHLIKTRGQQVTLRCSPISGHKSVSWYQQVLGQGPQFIFQYYEKEERGRGNFPDRFSARQFPNYSSELNVNALLLGDSALYLCASSPDRNSRELFFGEGSRLTVL.